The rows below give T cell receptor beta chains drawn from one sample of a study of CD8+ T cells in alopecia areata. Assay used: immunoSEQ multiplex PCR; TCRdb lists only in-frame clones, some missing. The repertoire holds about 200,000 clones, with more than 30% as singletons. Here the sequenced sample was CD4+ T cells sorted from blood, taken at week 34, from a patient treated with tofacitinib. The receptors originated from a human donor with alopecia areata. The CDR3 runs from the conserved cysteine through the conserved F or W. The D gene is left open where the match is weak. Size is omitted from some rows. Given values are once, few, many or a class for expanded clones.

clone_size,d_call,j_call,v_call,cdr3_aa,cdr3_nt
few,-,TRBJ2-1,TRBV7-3,CASTARGEDHEQFF,TGTGCCAGCACCGCCCGTGGAGAGGATCATGAGCAGTTCTTC
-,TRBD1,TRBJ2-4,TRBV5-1,CASSLAGTGSNIQYF,TGCGCCAGCAGCTTGGCCGGGACAGGGTCGAACATTCAGTACTTC
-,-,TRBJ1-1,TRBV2,CASSVQAFF,TGTGCCAGCAGCGTCCAAGCTTTCTTT
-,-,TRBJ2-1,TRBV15,CATSRNTYNEQFF,TGTGCCACCAGCAGAAACACTTACAATGAGCAGTTCTTC
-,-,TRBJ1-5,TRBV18,CASQAPNQPQHF,TGTGCCAGCCAGGCCCCGAATCAGCCCCAGCATTTT
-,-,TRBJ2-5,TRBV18,CASSPNRDETQYF,TGTGCCAGCTCACCAAACAGGGACGAGACCCAGTACTTC
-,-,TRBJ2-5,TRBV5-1,CASSLSGTETQYF,TGCGCCAGCAGCTTGTCAGGGACAGAGACCCAGTACTTC
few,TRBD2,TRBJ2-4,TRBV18,CASSPSGGKLAKNIQYF,TGTGCCAGCTCACCGAGCGGGGGGAAACTAGCCAAAAACATTCAGTACTTC
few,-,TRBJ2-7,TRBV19,CASSIVSGTEQYF,TGTGCCAGTAGTATAGTTTCGGGTACCGAGCAGTACTTC
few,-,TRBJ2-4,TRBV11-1,CASSPRGGNIQYF,TGTGCCAGCAGCCCCCGGGGTGGAAACATTCAGTACTTC
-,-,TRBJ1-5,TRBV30,CAWSGLGTYSNQPQHF,TGTGCCTGGAGTGGTTTGGGAACTTATAGCAATCAGCCCCAGCATTTT
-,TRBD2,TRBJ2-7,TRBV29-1,CSVAGEGTSYEQYF,TGCAGCGTTGCCGGGGAGGGGACCTCCTACGAGCAGTACTTC
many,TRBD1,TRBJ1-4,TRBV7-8,CASSLAQGREKLFF,TGTGCCAGCAGCTTAGCACAGGGGCGGGAAAAACTGTTTTTT
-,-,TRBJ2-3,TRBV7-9,CASSLGQGTSTDTQYF,TGTGCCAGCAGCTTGGGTCAGGGCACCTCCACAGATACGCAGTATTTT
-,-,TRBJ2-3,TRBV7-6,CASRETPMSDTQYF,TGTGCCAGCAGAGAGACGCCGATGTCAGATACGCAGTATTTT
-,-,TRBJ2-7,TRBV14,CASSQDRSPPSSYEQYF,TGTGCCAGCAGCCAAGATCGTAGCCCACCAAGCTCCTACGAGCAGTACTTC
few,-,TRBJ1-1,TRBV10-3,CAISDYGKAFF,TGTGCCATCAGTGACTATGGGAAGGCTTTCTTT
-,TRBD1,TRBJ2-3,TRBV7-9,CASSPTGADTQYF,TGTGCCAGCAGCCCGACAGGGGCAGATACGCAGTATTTT
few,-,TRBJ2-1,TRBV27,CASSLESSNEQFF,TGTGCCAGCAGTTTAGAGAGCAGTAATGAGCAGTTCTTC
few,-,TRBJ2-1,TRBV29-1,CSVEGGLDEQFF,TGCAGCGTTGAAGGGGGTTTGGATGAGCAGTTCTTC
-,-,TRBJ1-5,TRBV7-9,CASSFGRDQPQHF,TGTGCCAGCAGCTTTGGGCGTGATCAGCCCCAGCATTTT
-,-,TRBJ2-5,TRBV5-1,CASSTSLWTGRGETQYF,TGCGCCAGCAGCACTTCTCTGTGGACGGGCCGTGGGGAGACCCAGTACTTC
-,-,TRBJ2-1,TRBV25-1,CASGRDATHEQFF,TGTGCCAGCGGCCGGGACGCTACTCATGAGCAGTTCTTC
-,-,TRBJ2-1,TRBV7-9,CASSSAGRRNNEQFF,TGTGCCAGCAGCTCTGCGGGCAGGAGAAACAATGAGCAGTTCTTC
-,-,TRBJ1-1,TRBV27,CASSPTQLGTEAFF,TGTGCCAGCAGTCCAACCCAGTTGGGGACTGAAGCTTTCTTT
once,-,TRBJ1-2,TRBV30,CGIRNYGYTF,TGTGGAATCAGAAACTATGGCTACACCTTC
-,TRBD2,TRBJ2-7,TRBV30,CAWTGLTYEQYF,TGTGCCTGGACGGGACTAACATACGAGCAGTACTTC
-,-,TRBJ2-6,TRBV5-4,CASSFPTGANVLTF,TGTGCCAGCAGTTTTCCTACGGGGGCCAACGTCCTGACTTTC
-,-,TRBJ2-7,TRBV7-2,CASSEGTGVGEQYF,TGTGCCAGCAGCGAGGGTACCGGTGTGGGCGAGCAGTACTTC
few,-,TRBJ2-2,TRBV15,CATSREGTPAESAGELFF,TGTGCCACCAGCAGAGAAGGGACTCCGGCTGAAAGTGCCGGGGAGCTGTTTTTT
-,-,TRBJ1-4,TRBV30,CAWGPGRSFNEKLFF,TGTGCCTGGGGGCCGGGACGGAGCTTTAATGAAAAACTGTTTTTT
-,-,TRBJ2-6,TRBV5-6,CASSFIRVYSGANVLTF,TGTGCCAGCAGCTTTATCAGGGTCTACTCTGGGGCCAACGTCCTGACTTTC
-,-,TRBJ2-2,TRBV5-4,CASSLGVGTGELFF,TGTGCCAGCAGCTTGGGGGTAGGCACCGGGGAGCTGTTTTTT
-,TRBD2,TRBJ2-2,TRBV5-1,CASSLTSGTATGELFF,TGCGCCAGCAGCTTAACTAGCGGGACCGCCACCGGGGAGCTGTTTTTT
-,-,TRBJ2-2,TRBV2,CASSEEWANTGELFF,TGTGCCAGCAGTGAAGAGTGGGCTAACACCGGGGAGCTGTTTTTT
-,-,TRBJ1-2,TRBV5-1,CASSSQNYGYTF,TGCGCCAGCAGCTCGCAGAACTATGGCTACACCTTC
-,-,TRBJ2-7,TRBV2,CASNRDTGYEQYF,TGTGCCAGCAACCGGGACACTGGCTACGAGCAGTACTTC
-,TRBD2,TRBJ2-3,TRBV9,CASSARLAGGSDFAPDTQYF,TGTGCCAGCAGCGCACGACTAGCGGGAGGGAGCGATTTCGCCCCAGATACGCAGTATTTT
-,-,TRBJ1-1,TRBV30,CAWSGLWSSNTEAFF,TGTGCCTGGAGCGGCTTGTGGTCCTCGAACACTGAAGCTTTCTTT
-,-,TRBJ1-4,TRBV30,CAWSVMGSEKLFF,TGTGCCTGGAGTGTAATGGGGAGCGAAAAACTGTTTTTT
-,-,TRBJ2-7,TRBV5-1,CASADAGVSNEQYF,TGCGCCAGCGCTGACGCAGGGGTGTCGAACGAGCAGTACTTC
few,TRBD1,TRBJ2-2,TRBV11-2,CASRPIGTGDTGELFF,TGTGCCAGCAGACCCATCGGGACAGGGGACACCGGGGAGCTGTTTTTT
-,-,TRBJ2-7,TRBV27,CASSPLLPGQGHEQYF,TGTGCCAGCAGTCCGTTGCTCCCCGGGCAGGGCCACGAGCAGTACTTC
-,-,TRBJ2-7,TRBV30,CAWGGWDTYEQYF,TGTGCCTGGGGTGGCTGGGATACCTACGAGCAGTACTTC
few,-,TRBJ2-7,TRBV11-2,CASSLARSSYEQYF,TGTGCCAGCAGCTTAGCCAGGTCGTCCTACGAGCAGTACTTC
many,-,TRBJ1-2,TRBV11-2,CASSANRDRGYTF,TGTGCCAGCAGCGCCAACAGGGATAGGGGCTACACCTTC
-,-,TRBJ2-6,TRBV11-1,CASSTRVKASYGANVLTF,TGTGCCAGCAGTACGAGGGTGAAGGCATCGTATGGGGCCAACGTCCTGACTTTC
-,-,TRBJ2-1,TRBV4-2,CASSPTSSTSSYNEQFF,TGTGCCAGCAGCCCAACTAGCAGCACTAGCTCCTACAATGAGCAGTTCTTC
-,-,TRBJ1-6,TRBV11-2,CASSQKGSSYNSPLHF,TGTGCCAGCAGCCAAAAGGGGAGCTCCTATAATTCACCCCTCCACTTT
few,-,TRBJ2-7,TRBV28,CASTNPSGGEQYF,TGTGCCAGCACCAACCCTAGTGGAGGAGAGCAGTACTTC
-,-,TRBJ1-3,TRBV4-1,CASGGRNTIYF,TGCGCCAGCGGGGGAAGAAACACCATATATTTT
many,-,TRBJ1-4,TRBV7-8,CASSLVQGAGEKLFF,TGTGCCAGCAGCTTAGTACAGGGAGCAGGCGAAAAACTGTTTTTT
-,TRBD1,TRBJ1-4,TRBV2,CASSRQGGTNEKLFF,TGTGCCAGCAGCAGACAGGGTGGTACTAATGAAAAACTGTTTTTT
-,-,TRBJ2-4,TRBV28,CASGREVQYF,TGTGCCAGCGGAAGGGAGGTTCAGTACTTC
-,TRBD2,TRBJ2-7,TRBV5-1,CASSSTAGGPDEQYF,TGCGCCAGCAGCTCCACGGCGGGAGGGCCCGACGAGCAGTACTTC
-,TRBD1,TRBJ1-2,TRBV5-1,CASSGTGAVDGYTF,TGCGCCAGCAGCGGAACAGGGGCGGTCGATGGCTACACCTTC
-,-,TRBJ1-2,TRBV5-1,CASSLSKGSDGYTF,TGCGCCAGCAGCTTGTCCAAGGGTTCGGATGGCTACACCTTC
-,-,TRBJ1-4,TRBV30,CAWRGGATTNEKLFF,TGTGCCTGGAGGGGAGGGGCAACAACTAATGAAAAACTGTTTTTT
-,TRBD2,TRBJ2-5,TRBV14,CASSQDREGQETQYF,TGTGCCAGCAGCCAAGATCGGGAGGGCCAAGAGACCCAGTACTTC